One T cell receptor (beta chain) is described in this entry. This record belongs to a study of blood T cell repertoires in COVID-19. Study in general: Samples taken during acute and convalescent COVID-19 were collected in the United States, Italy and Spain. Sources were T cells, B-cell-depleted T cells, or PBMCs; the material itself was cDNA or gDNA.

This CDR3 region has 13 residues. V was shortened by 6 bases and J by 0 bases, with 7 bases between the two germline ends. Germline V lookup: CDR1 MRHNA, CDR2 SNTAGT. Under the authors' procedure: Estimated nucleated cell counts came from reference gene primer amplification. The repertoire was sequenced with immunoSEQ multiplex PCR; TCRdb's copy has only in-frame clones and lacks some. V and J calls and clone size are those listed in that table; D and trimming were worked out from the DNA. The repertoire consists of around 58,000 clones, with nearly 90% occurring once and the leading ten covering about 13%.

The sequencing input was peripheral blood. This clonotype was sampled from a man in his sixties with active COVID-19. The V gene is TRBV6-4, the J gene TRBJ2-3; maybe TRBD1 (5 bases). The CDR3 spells CASSRESTDTQYF. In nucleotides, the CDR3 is TGTGCCAGCAGCAGGGAAAGCACAGATACGCAGTATTTT.